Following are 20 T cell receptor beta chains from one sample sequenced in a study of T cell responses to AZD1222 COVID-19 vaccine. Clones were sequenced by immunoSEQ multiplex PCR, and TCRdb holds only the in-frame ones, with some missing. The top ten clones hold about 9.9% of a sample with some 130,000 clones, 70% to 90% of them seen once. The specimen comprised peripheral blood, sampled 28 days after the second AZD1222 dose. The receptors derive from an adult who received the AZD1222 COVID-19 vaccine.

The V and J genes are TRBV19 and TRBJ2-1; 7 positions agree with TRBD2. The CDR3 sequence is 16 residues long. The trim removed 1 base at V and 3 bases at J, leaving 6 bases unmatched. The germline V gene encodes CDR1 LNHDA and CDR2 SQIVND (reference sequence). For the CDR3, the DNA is TGTGCCAGTAGTATAGGGCCTAGCGGATTCTACAATGAGCAGTTCTTC. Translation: CASSIGPSGFYNEQFF.

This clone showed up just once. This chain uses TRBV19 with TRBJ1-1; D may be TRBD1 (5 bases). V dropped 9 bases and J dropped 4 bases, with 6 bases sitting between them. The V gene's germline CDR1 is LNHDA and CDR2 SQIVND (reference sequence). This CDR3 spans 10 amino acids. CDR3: CARGGTEAFF. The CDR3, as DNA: TGTGCCAGGGGGGGCACTGAAGCTTTCTTT.

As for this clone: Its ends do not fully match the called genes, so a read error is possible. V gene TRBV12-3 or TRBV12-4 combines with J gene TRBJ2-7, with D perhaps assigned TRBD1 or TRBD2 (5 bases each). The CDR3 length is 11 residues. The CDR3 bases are TGTGCCAGCAGTTCGGGACCCCTCGGGCACTTC. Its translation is CASSSGPLGHF.

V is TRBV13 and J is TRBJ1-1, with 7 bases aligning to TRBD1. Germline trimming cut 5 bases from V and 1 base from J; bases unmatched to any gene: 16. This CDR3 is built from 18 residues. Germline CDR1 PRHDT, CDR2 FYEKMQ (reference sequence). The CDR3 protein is CASSLARAGGYQNTEAFF. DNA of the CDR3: TGTGCCAGCAGCCTCGCCCGGGCAGGGGGATACCAGAACACTGAAGCTTTCTTT.

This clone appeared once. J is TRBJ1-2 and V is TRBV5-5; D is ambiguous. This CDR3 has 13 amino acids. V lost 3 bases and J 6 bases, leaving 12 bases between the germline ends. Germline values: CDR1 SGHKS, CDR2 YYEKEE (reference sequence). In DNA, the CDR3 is TGTGCCAGCAGCTCGGAGGAGAGGCATGGCTACACCTTC. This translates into CASSSEERHGYTF.

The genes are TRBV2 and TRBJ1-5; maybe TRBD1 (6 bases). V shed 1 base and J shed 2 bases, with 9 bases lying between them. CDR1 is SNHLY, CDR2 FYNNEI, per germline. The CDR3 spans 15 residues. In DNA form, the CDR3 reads TGTGCCAGCAGTGAAGACAGGGTAGGCAATCAGCCCCAGCATTTT. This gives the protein CASSEDRVGNQPQHF.

The CDR3 sequence is CAISESEQHGYTF. The CDR3, as DNA: TGTGCCATCAGTGAATCGGAACAGCATGGCTACACCTTC. The chain links TRBV10-3 to TRBJ1-2; D is ambiguous. V was trimmed by 3 bases and J by 6 bases, leaving 11 bases between them. CDR1 ENHRY and CDR2 SYGVKD come from the germline V gene. The CDR3 has 13 amino acids.

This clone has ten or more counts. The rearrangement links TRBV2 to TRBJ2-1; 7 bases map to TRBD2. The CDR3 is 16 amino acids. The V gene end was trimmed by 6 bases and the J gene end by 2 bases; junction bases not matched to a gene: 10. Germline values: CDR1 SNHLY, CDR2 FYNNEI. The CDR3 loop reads CASRPYGRAPYNEQFF. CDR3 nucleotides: TGTGCCAGCAGGCCATATGGGAGGGCCCCCTACAATGAGCAGTTCTTC.

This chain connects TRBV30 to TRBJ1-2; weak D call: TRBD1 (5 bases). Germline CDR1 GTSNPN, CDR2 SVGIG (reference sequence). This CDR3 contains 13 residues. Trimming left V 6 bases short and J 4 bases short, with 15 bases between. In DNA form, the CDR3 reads TGTGCCTGCACCCGCCGGGGCAGCTATGGCTACACCTTC. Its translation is CACTRRGSYGYTF.

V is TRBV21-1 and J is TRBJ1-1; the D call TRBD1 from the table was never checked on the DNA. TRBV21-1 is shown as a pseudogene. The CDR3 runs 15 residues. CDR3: CATTASRRGLTEAFF. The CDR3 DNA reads TGTGCCACCACGGCCTCTCGTAGGGGGCTCACTGAAGCTTTCTTT.

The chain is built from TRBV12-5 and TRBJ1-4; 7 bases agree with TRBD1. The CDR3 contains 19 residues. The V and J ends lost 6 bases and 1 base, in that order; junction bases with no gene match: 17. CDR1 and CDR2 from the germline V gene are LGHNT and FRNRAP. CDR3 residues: CASGLGTDQGRGTNEKLFF. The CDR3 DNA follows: TGTGCTAGTGGCCTAGGGACAGATCAGGGTAGGGGAACTAATGAAAAACTGTTTTTT. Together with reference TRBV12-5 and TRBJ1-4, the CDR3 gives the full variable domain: DARVTQTPRHKVTEMGQEVTMRCQPILGHNTVFWYRQTMMQGLELLAYFRNRAPLDDSGMPKDRFSAEMPDATLATLKIQPSEPRDSAVYFCASGLGTDQGRGTNEKLFFGSGTQLSVL.

CDR3 nucleotides: TGTGCCAGCAGTTACTCTGGCCGACAGAGCGAGCAGTACTTC. This translates into CASSYSGRQSEQYF. This chain joins TRBV6-5 and TRBJ2-7; D is perhaps TRBD1 (5 bases). The CDR3 extends over 14 amino acids. V was trimmed by 0 bases and J by 6 bases, leaving 12 bases between them. Germline-derived CDR1 and CDR2 are MNHEY and SVGAGI.

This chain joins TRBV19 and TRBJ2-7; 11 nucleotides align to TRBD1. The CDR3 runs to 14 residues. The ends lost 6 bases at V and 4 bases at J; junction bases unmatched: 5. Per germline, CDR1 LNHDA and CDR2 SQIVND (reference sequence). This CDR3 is CASSRGQGVYEQYF. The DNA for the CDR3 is TGTGCCAGTAGCAGGGGACAGGGGGTTTACGAGCAGTACTTC.

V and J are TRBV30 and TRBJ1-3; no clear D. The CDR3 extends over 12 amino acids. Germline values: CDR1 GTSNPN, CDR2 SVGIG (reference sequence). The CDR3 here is CAAGEGGNTIYF. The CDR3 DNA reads TGTGCAGCCGGGGAGGGTGGAAACACCATATATTTT.

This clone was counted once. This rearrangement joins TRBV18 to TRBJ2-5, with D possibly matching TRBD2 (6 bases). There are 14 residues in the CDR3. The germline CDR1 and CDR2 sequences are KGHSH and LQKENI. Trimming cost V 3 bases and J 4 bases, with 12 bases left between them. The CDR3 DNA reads TGTGCCAGCTCACCTTCGGCGGGGCGAGAGACCCAGTACTTC. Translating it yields CASSPSAGRETQYF.

CDR3 DNA: TGTGCCAGCAGCCCTCGGACAACCCAAGAGACCCAGTACTTC. Protein: CASSPRTTQETQYF. This chain uses TRBV11-1 with TRBJ2-5, with D perhaps TRBD1 (5 bases). Germline CDR1 and CDR2: SGHAT and FQDESV (reference sequence). There are 14 residues in the CDR3. Deletions cut 5 bases from V and 1 base from J, with 11 bases between.

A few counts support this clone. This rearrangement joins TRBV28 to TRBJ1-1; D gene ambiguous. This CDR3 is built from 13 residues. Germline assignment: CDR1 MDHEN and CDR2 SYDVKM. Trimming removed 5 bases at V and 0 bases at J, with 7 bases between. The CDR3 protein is CASSGRMNTEAFF. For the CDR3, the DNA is TGTGCCAGCAGTGGACGGATGAACACTGAAGCTTTCTTT.

The CDR3 is CASSRDRPNYGYTF. In nucleotides, the CDR3 is TGTGCCAGCAGTCGGGACAGGCCCAACTATGGCTACACCTTC. The chain recombines TRBV6-5 with TRBJ1-2; 8 bases line up with TRBD1. CDR1 MNHEY and CDR2 SVGAGI come from the germline V gene. V gave up 5 bases and J gave up 2 bases; unmatched junction bases: 4. The CDR3 is 14 residues long.

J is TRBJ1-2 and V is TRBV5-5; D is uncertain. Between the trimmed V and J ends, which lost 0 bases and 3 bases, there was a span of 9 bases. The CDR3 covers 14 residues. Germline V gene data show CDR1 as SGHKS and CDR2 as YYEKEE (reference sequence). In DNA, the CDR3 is TGTGCCAGCAGCTTGGAAAATGGGGACTATGGCTACACCTTC. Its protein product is CASSLENGDYGYTF.

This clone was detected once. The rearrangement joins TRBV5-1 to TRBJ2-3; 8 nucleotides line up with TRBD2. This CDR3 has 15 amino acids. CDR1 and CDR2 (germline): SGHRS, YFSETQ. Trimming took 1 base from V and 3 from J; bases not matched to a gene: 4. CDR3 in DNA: TGCGCCAGCAGCTTGTCCGGGGGGGTTACAGATACGCAGTATTTT. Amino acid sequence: CASSLSGGVTDTQYF.